This T cell receptor beta chain emerged from a study of CD8+CD57+ T cells in acquired aplastic anemia. Across the whole study: Recorded DNA amounts for sorted CD4+ and CD8+ cells had an average of around 3 ug.

Genomic DNA was employed as the template in profiling TCR beta VDJ and CDR3. TCRdb passed the reads through MiXCR, listing each CDR3 protein once. The sample has around 250,000 distinct CDR3 sequences, roughly 82% seen once. CDR3 size: 14 residues. The germline CDR1 and CDR2 sequences are PRHDT and FYEKMQ (reference sequence). Comment on this clonotype: One junction end disagrees with the germline gene, perhaps due to a read error.

Patients chosen for sequencing had shown CD8+CD57+ cell expansion by flow cytometry. Among the patients, none had received any therapy at the time of blood sampling. Specimen: sorted CD4+, CD8+, or CD8+CD57+ T cells (not recorded which) from PBMCs. The chain combines TRBV13 with TRBJ1-5; D is unclear. The sequence came from a human donor with aplastic anemia. CDR3 residues: CAGSSGLSNRPQHF. In nucleotides, the CDR3 is TGTGCCGGCAGCTCCGGACTGAGCAATCGGCCCCAGCATTTT. The entire variable domain, with the rest obtained from reference TRBV13 and TRBJ1-5, is as follows: AAGVIQSPRHLIKEKRETATLKCYPIPRHDTVYWYQQGPGQDPQFLISFYEKMQSDKGSIPDRFSAQQFSDYHSELNMSSLELGDSALYFCAGSSGLSNRPQHFGDGTRLSIL.